This T cell receptor (beta chain) is from a study of blood T cell repertoires in COVID-19. Study-level background: Samples representing acute and convalescent COVID-19 were sourced from the United States, Italy and Spain. Nucleic acid was either cDNA or gDNA, and it came from T cells, B-cell-depleted T cells, or PBMCs.

The germline V gene encodes CDR1 SQVTM and CDR2 ANQGSEA. V was pared by 3 bases and J by 9 bases, with 5 bases of the junction left unmatched. The CDR3 is 13 amino acids. Assay used: immunoSEQ multiplex PCR; TCRdb lists only in-frame clones, some missing. The sample includes 400,000 to 550,000 clones, around 89% of them seen just once. Sequences were obtained from peripheral blood. V and J are TRBV29-1 and TRBJ2-1, with 10 nucleotides matching TRBD1. The origin of this receptor is a woman aged 25-40 years with acute or convalescent COVID-19. The CDR3 loop reads CSVEGTGDGEQFF. The CDR3 nucleotides are TGCAGCGTTGAGGGGACAGGGGACGGTGAGCAGTTCTTC.